One sample yielded the 28 T cell receptor beta chains listed below, sequenced in a study of blood T cell repertoires in COVID-19. Assay: immunoSEQ multiplex PCR; the TCRdb copy retains only in-frame clones and omits some. The sample yields about 140,000 clones, around 90% seen once. The sequencing input was peripheral blood. All receptors come from a human donor with COVID-19, enrolled during active disease. The donor label of this sample is uncertain.

The count of this clone is one. This rearrangement joins TRBV2 to TRBJ1-5, with D tentatively TRBD1 (6 bases). Germline V gene data show CDR1 as SNHLY and CDR2 as FYNNEI. The CDR3 is 15 amino acids. Trimming took off 1 base at V and 7 bases at J, with 14 bases between the two ends. CDR3 DNA: TGTGCCAGCAGTGAAGTTGACAGGATAGGCCAGCCCCAGCATTTT. As protein: CASSEVDRIGQPQHF.

This chain uses TRBV18 with TRBJ2-7, with 9 bases lining up with TRBD1. V was clipped by 3 bases and J by 10 bases; unmatched bases: 7. Germline V gives CDR1 KGHSH, CDR2 LQKENI. The CDR3 has 13 amino acids. The CDR3: CASSPSRDRDQYF. The CDR3 DNA reads as TGTGCCAGCTCACCGTCCCGGGACAGGGATCAGTACTTC.

CDR3 nucleotide sequence: TGTGCCAGCAGTCCGGGTGGCAGGGGCACCGATTATGGCTACACCTTC. It translates to CASSPGGRGTDYGYTF. V gene TRBV28 combines with J gene TRBJ1-2; maybe TRBD1 (6 bases). Germline-derived CDR1 and CDR2 are MDHEN and SYDVKM. V was cut by 5 bases and J by 5 bases, with 21 bases left in between. The CDR3 covers 16 residues.

The CDR3 nucleotides read TGCGCCAGCAGCTTGGAAGGGGGCCTTGGCTATGGCTACACCTTC. Protein sequence: CASSLEGGLGYGYTF. The chain couples TRBV5-1 to TRBJ1-2; 7 bases fit TRBD1. CDR3 length equals 15 residues. The V gene's germline CDR1 is SGHRS and CDR2 YFSETQ. Germline trimming cut 0 bases from V and 4 bases from J; bases unmatched to any gene: 6.

This clone was seen once. The chain is built from TRBV5-1 and TRBJ1-3; 9 positions match TRBD1. There are 16 residues in the CDR3. The germline V gene encodes CDR1 SGHRS and CDR2 YFSETQ. V lost 2 bases to trimming and J lost 4 bases; unmatched junction nucleotides: 7. The CDR3 DNA reads as TGCGCCAGCAGCTTCCAGGGACAGGGTACAGGAAACACCATATATTTT. Amino acids: CASSFQGQGTGNTIYF. Using reference TRBV5-1 and TRBJ1-3 for the parts outside the CDR3, the full variable domain is KAGVTQTPRYLIKTRGQQVTLSCSPISGHRSVSWYQQTPGQGLQFLFEYFSETQRNKGNFPGRFSGRQFSNSRSEMNVSTLELGDSALYLCASSFQGQGTGNTIYFGEGSWLTVV.

The chain joins TRBV9 to TRBJ1-6, with D perhaps matching TRBD1 (6 bases). From germline, CDR1 is SGDLS and CDR2 YYNGEE. CDR3 length: 17 residues. Trimming removed 3 bases from V and 3 bases from J, with 16 bases in between. In DNA form, the CDR3 reads TGTGCCAGCAGCGAAGGGACACCTAGGGGCTATAATTCACCCCTCCACTTT. It codes for CASSEGTPRGYNSPLHF.

The rearrangement uses TRBV4-1 and TRBJ1-4, with TRBD1 matching 7 bases. V shed 6 bases, J shed 2 bases, and the junction held 15 bases outside the gene matches. The CDR3 length is 18 residues. CDR1 and CDR2 (germline): MGHRA, YSYEKL. The CDR3 region has the DNA TGCGCCAGCAGTCTTACCCCGCAAGGGGGCGCGACTAATGAAAAACTGTTTTTT. Its protein product is CASSLTPQGGATNEKLFF.

This sequence joins TRBV29-1 and TRBJ1-2; 8 bases agree with TRBD1. The CDR3 has 14 amino acids. Germline CDR1 SQVTM, CDR2 ANQGSEA. The junction had 8 bases not matched to a gene; V was cut back by 4 bases and J by 4 bases. CDR3 bases: TGCAGCGTTGTATGGACAGGGAGAGTCTATGGCTACACCTTC. Protein sequence: CSVVWTGRVYGYTF.

The chain carries TRBV11-2 and TRBJ2-7; 11 nucleotides agree with TRBD2. Germline V gives CDR1 SGHAT, CDR2 FQNNGV. V trimming: 3 bases; J trimming: 3 bases; junction bases outside the gene matches: 1. The CDR3 has 14 amino acids. CDR3 protein: CASSFGTSGYEQYF. The CDR3 nucleotides are TGTGCCAGCAGCTTCGGGACTAGCGGCTACGAGCAGTACTTC.

The rearrangement joins TRBV6-5 to TRBJ1-6; 9 nucleotides match TRBD1. The germline V gene encodes CDR1 MNHEY and CDR2 SVGAGI. CDR3 length: 15 amino acids. The V and J ends lost 6 bases and 7 bases, in that order; junction bases with no gene match: 7. CDR3 bases: TGTGCCAGCAGCCTAAAGGGACAGGGAAATTCACCCCTCCACTTT. Translating gives CASSLKGQGNSPLHF.

The J gene is TRBJ2-5, the V gene TRBV4-1; 11 positions match TRBD2. Germline V CDR1 and CDR2: MGHRA, YSYEKL. V lost 4 bases and J lost 14; bases outside the gene matches: 12. CDR3 length equals 14 residues. The CDR3 is CASSPKDMGLAVYF. CDR3 in DNA: TGCGCCAGCAGCCCCAAGGACATGGGACTAGCGGTTTACTTC.

The rearrangement uses TRBV28 and TRBJ2-7; 10 bases are a match to TRBD2. There are 17 residues in the CDR3. V was pared by 3 bases and J by 1 base, with 9 bases of the junction left unmatched. CDR1 MDHEN and CDR2 SYDVKM come from the germline V gene. This chain's CDR3 is CASSFTSSGSWSYEQYF. The CDR3, as DNA: TGTGCCAGCAGTTTTACATCTAGCGGGAGTTGGTCCTACGAGCAGTACTTC.

This chain connects TRBV3-1 (or the pseudogene TRBV3-2) to TRBJ2-5; a weak D match, TRBD2 (5 bases). Trimming pared 4 bases from V and 3 bases from J, leaving 9 bases between. Germline V gene data show CDR1 as LGHDT and CDR2 as YNNKEL (reference sequence). This CDR3 is built from 13 residues. In DNA, the CDR3 is TGTGCCAGCAGCCGAAACGGGGAAGAGACCCAGTACTTC. Translation: CASSRNGEETQYF.

The chain couples TRBV5-1 to TRBJ1-6, with TRBD1 matching 11 bases. The germline gives CDR1 SGHRS, CDR2 YFSETQ. V lost 4 bases to trimming and J lost 9 bases; unmatched junction nucleotides: 6. The CDR3 contains 15 residues. CDR3 protein: CASSLTGTGGSPLHF. In DNA form, the CDR3 reads TGCGCCAGCAGCCTGACCGGGACAGGGGGTTCACCCCTCCACTTT.

V is TRBV5-4 and J is TRBJ2-6; D is undetermined. V shed 0 bases and J shed 0 bases, with 4 bases lying between them. The CDR3 is made up of 15 amino acids. Germline V gene sequence: CDR1 SGHNT, CDR2 YYREEE (reference sequence). CDR3 sequence reads: CASSLDSSGANVLTF. The CDR3 nucleotides are TGTGCCAGCAGCTTGGACAGCTCTGGGGCCAACGTCCTGACTTTC.

The J gene is TRBJ1-5, the V gene TRBV6-5; maybe TRBD1 (5 bases). Germline V gene sequence: CDR1 MNHEY, CDR2 SVGAGI. The length of the CDR3 is 14 residues. V lost 7 bases and J lost 7, with 17 bases in between. The CDR3 region is CASMMRDGGQPQHF. The DNA of the CDR3 is TGTGCCAGCATGATGAGGGACGGAGGGCAGCCCCAGCATTTT.

This clone was counted once. The CDR3 region is CATSDLQGDPSGRASYNEQFF. CDR3 coding DNA: TGTGCCACCAGTGATCTGCAGGGGGATCCTAGCGGGAGAGCCTCCTACAATGAGCAGTTCTTC. The chain combines TRBV24-1 with TRBJ2-1; 10 bases agree with TRBD2. From germline, CDR1 is KGHDR and CDR2 SFDVKD. The CDR3 is made up of 21 amino acids. J was trimmed by 0 bases and V by 3 bases; bases with no gene match: 16.

The chain is built from TRBV7-3 and TRBJ1-1; 7 positions match TRBD1. CDR3 length equals 13 residues. V dropped 5 bases and J dropped 7; count of bases not matched to a gene: 7. Germline V gene sequence: CDR1 SGHTA, CDR2 FQGTGA. The CDR3 region is CASSQGTELEAFF. The CDR3 nucleotides are TGTGCCAGCAGCCAAGGGACAGAACTTGAAGCTTTCTTT.

The chain employs TRBV5-1 and TRBJ2-1, with D possibly being TRBD1 (6 bases). The CDR3 runs to 15 residues. V was pared by 1 base and J by 6 bases, with 14 bases between. Germline V CDR1 and CDR2: SGHRS, YFSETQ. DNA for the CDR3: TGCGCCAGCAGCTTGTCAGGGGCTTTTTCCAATGAGCAGTTCTTC. Translation gives CASSLSGAFSNEQFF.

V is TRBV27 and J is TRBJ1-2; D is uncertain. V shed 5 bases and J shed 7 bases, with 14 bases lying between them. CDR1 is MNHEY, CDR2 SMNVEV, per germline (reference sequence). This CDR3 is built from 13 residues. CDR3 protein: CASSAGQAGGYTF. The CDR3 nucleotides read TGTGCCAGCAGTGCAGGCCAAGCGGGTGGCTACACCTTC.

The rearrangement joins TRBV11-2 to TRBJ2-5; tentative D call: TRBD2 (5 bases). The CDR3 length is 13 residues. Germline CDR1 and CDR2: SGHAT and FQNNGV. Trimming removed 5 bases at V and 5 bases at J, with 12 bases between. The chain's CDR3 is CASSGRLAETQYF. Written as DNA, the CDR3 is TGTGCCAGCAGCGGGCGGTTAGCGGAGACCCAGTACTTC.

The chain links TRBV6-5 to TRBJ2-5; tentative D call: TRBD1 (6 bases). In germline, CDR1 is MNHEY, CDR2 SVGAGI. This CDR3 has 11 residues. V gave up 4 bases and J gave up 9 bases, with 9 bases separating them. CDR3 amino acids: CASSWGPAQYF. The CDR3 coding sequence is TGTGCCAGCAGTTGGGGGCCGGCCCAGTACTTC.

CDR3 protein: CASSQDSGGANVLTF. For the CDR3, the DNA is TGTGCCAGCAGCCAAGATTCCGGGGGGGCCAACGTCCTGACTTTC. This chain connects TRBV4-2 to TRBJ2-6; D not resolved. The CDR3 contains 15 residues. Per the germline V gene, CDR1 is LGHNA and CDR2 is YNFKEQ. Trimming took 0 bases from V and 4 from J, leaving 7 bases between them.

This rearrangement joins TRBV6-2 or TRBV6-3 to TRBJ2-7, with D maybe TRBD1 (6 bases). V lost 4 bases and J 5 bases, leaving 12 bases between the germline ends. In germline, CDR1 is MNHEY, CDR2 SVGEGT. This CDR3 has 13 amino acids. CDR3 coding DNA: TGTGCCAGCAGTTCCAGGGGTGAAAACGAGCAGTACTTC. Amino acids: CASSSRGENEQYF.

The chain carries TRBV9 and TRBJ2-6, with 9 bases aligning to TRBD1. V was clipped by 0 bases and J by 2 bases; unmatched bases: 12. CDR3 length: 20 residues. Germline V gene sequence: CDR1 SGDLS, CDR2 YYNGEE. CDR3 amino acids: CASSVDAGTGKKAGANVLTF. The CDR3 DNA reads as TGTGCCAGCAGCGTAGACGCCGGGACAGGGAAAAAGGCTGGGGCCAACGTCCTGACTTTC.

The V call is TRBV29-1, the J call TRBJ1-1; a possible D gene is TRBD1 (6 bases). Germline CDR1 SQVTM, CDR2 ANQGSEA. There are 12 residues in the CDR3. V was pared by 3 bases and J by 7 bases, with 12 bases between. CDR3 protein: CSVDKGVGEAFF. The CDR3 coding sequence is TGCAGCGTTGACAAGGGGGTGGGTGAAGCTTTCTTT.

The DNA for the CDR3 is TGTGCCAGCAGCCAAGACACACGAAACTATGGCTACACCTTC. This codes for CASSQDTRNYGYTF. The chain uses TRBV3-1 (or the pseudogene TRBV3-2) and TRBJ1-2; D gene uncertain. V lost 0 bases to trimming and J lost 2 bases, with 7 bases between them. This CDR3 region has 14 residues. Germline V gene data show CDR1 as LGHDT and CDR2 as YNNKEL (reference sequence).

This sequence joins TRBV11-2 and TRBJ2-3, with 7 bases matching TRBD1. Germline V gives CDR1 SGHAT, CDR2 FQNNGV. The CDR3 has 15 amino acids. Trimming cost V 0 bases and J 7 bases; bases outside gene matches: 7. This chain's CDR3 is CASSLEGTASNTQYF. The CDR3 DNA sequence: TGTGCCAGCAGCTTAGAAGGGACAGCCTCCAATACGCAGTATTTT.